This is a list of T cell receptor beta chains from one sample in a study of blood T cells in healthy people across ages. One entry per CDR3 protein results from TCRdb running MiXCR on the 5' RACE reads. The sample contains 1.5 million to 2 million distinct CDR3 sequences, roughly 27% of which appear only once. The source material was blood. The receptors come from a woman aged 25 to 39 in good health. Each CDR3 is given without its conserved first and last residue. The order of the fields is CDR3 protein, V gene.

CDR3aa: ASSKGQGANYGYT
v_gene: TRBV2

CDR3aa: ASSPQGAGGETQY
v_gene: TRBV9

CDR3aa: AWATGGKNIQY
v_gene: TRBV30

CDR3aa: ATSPGGGGYT
v_gene: TRBV24-1

CDR3aa: ASTQSPRGDRQY
v_gene: TRBV5-8

CDR3aa: ASSIAGSTSGANVLT
v_gene: TRBV11-2

CDR3aa: ASSFADREDTQY
v_gene: TRBV7-9

CDR3aa: ASSVARASRPTDTQY
v_gene: TRBV9

CDR3aa: SAKPGTSGGYEQF
v_gene: TRBV20-1

CDR3aa: ASSPSKGVNSPLH
v_gene: TRBV12-3/TRBV12-4

CDR3aa: ASSPTAGGPYEQY
v_gene: TRBV4-3

CDR3aa: ANSLDLLAGEQESQY
v_gene: TRBV5-1

CDR3aa: ASSGVRGARTDTQY
v_gene: TRBV3-1

CDR3aa: SARGGGGGNYEQY
v_gene: TRBV20-1

CDR3aa: ASSPQGSSFEQY
v_gene: TRBV12-3/TRBV12-4

CDR3aa: ASSPPEGTPYNEQF
v_gene: TRBV5-1

CDR3aa: ASSEGRNNRDTQY
v_gene: TRBV9

CDR3aa: ASSPRGTPTDTQY
v_gene: TRBV5-5

CDR3aa: SAELQGGGGYT
v_gene: TRBV20-1

CDR3aa: ASSQETTHLYNEQF
v_gene: TRBV3-1

CDR3aa: ASSLLGRAEETQY
v_gene: TRBV5-1

CDR3aa: SAAWTEGARDIQY
v_gene: TRBV20-1

CDR3aa: AIRGGDAYNEQF
v_gene: TRBV10-3

CDR3aa: ASRGRGLAGPGDTQY
v_gene: TRBV4-2

CDR3aa: ASIPRDDYGYT
v_gene: TRBV7-9

CDR3aa: ASSLSPGRETQY
v_gene: TRBV27

CDR3aa: ASSEWGYSNQPQH
v_gene: TRBV11-2

CDR3aa: SASSGDRKNRYT
v_gene: TRBV20-1

CDR3aa: ASSSQEGTEAF
v_gene: TRBV12-3/TRBV12-4

CDR3aa: ASSSRDRNNEQF
v_gene: TRBV7-2

CDR3aa: ASSPSPGQDSYEQY
v_gene: TRBV21-1

CDR3aa: SASSGRNQPQH
v_gene: TRBV20-1

CDR3aa: SAQVPGLGDTQY
v_gene: TRBV20-1

CDR3aa: ASSFSLFYEQY
v_gene: TRBV7-8

CDR3aa: ASSQGGDFGREQY
v_gene: TRBV5-1

CDR3aa: ASSLSGTGGITQY
v_gene: TRBV28

CDR3aa: SVSTSGGYNEQF
v_gene: TRBV20-1

CDR3aa: SALDRGISYGYT
v_gene: TRBV20-1

CDR3aa: ASSRVGTRSYEQY
v_gene: TRBV11-2

CDR3aa: ASSRGSSGANVLA
v_gene: TRBV28

CDR3aa: ASGGAAYGYT
v_gene: TRBV12-5

CDR3aa: AISFGRVGEKLF
v_gene: TRBV5-1

CDR3aa: ATSTGTGDEKLF
v_gene: TRBV24-1

CDR3aa: SVGGREETQY
v_gene: TRBV29-1

CDR3aa: ASSQVDREVSGYT
v_gene: TRBV3-1

CDR3aa: TSEGGFGNEQF
v_gene: TRBV5-1

CDR3aa: ASTYTLNQPQH
v_gene: TRBV12-3/TRBV12-4

CDR3aa: ASSPDYGTSGVKQY
v_gene: TRBV11-2

CDR3aa: ASSFTHTGELF
v_gene: TRBV5-5

CDR3aa: ASRWAATDNNEQF
v_gene: TRBV5-1

CDR3aa: ASSKGQTRYEQY
v_gene: TRBV7-2

CDR3aa: ASSADRGGGYEQY
v_gene: TRBV2